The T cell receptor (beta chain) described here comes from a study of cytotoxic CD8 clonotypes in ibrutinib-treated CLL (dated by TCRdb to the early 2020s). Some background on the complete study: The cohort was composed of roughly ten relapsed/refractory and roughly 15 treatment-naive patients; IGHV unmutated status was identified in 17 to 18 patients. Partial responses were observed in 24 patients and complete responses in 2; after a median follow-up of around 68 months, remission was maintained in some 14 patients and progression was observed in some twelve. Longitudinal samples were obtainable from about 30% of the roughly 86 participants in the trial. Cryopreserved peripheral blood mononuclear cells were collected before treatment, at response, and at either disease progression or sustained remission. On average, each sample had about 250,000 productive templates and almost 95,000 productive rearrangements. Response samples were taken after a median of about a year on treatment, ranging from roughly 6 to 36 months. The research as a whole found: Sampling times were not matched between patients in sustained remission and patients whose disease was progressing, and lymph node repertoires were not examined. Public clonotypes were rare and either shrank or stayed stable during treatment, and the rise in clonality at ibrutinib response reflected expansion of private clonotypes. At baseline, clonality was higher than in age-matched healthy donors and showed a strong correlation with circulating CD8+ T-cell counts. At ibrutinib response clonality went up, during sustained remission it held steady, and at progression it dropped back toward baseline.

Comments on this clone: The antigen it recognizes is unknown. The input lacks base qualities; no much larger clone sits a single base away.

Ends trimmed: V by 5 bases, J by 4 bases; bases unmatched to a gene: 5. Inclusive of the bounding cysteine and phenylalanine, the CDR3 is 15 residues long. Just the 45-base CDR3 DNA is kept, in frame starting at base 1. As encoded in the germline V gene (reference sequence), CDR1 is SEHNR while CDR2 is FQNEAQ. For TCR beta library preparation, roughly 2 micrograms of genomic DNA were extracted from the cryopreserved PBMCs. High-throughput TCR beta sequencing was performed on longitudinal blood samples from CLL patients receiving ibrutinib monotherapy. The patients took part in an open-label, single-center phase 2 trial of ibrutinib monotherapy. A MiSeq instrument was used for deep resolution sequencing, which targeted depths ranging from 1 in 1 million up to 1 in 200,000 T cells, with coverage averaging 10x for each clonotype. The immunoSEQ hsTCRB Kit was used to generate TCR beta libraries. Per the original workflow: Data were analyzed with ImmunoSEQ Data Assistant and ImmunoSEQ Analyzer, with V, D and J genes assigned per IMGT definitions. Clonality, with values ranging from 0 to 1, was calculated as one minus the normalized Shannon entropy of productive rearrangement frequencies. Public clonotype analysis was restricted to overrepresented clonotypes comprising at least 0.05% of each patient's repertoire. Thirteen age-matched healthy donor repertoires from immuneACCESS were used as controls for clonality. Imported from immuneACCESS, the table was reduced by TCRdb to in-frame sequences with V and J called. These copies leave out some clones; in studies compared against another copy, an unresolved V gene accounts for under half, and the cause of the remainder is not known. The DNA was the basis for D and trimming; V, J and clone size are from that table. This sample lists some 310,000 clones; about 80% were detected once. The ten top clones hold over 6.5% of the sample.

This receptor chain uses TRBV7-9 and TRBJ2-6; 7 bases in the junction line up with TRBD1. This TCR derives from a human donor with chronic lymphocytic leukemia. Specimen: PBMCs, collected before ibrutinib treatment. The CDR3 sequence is CASSPTGVGANVLTF. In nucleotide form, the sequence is TGTGCCAGCAGCCCCACAGGGGTCGGGGCCAACGTCCTGACTTTC.